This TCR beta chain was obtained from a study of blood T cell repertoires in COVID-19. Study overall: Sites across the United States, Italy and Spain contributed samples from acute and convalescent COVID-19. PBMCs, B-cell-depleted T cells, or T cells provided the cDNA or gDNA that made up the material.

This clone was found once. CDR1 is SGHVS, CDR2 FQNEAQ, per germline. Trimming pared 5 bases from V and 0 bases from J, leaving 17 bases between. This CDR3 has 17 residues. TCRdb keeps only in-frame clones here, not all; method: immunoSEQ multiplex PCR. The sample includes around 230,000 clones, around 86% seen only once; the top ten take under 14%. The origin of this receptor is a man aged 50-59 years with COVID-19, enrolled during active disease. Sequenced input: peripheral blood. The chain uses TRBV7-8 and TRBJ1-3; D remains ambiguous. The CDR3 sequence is CASSVFVGGSSGNTIYF. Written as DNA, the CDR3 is TGTGCCAGCAGCGTCTTTGTAGGAGGGAGCTCTGGAAACACCATATATTTT.